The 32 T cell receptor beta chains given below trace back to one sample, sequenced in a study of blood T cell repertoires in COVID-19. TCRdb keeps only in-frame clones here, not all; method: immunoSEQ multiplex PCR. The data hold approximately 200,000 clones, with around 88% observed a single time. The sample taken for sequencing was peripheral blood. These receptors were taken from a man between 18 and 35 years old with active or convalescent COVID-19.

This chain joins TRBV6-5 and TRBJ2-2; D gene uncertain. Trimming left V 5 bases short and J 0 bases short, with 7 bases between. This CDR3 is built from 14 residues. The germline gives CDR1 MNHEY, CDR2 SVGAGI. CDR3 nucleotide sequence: TGTGCCAGCAGTCCCGGAGCGAACACCGGGGAGCTGTTTTTT. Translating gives CASSPGANTGELFF.

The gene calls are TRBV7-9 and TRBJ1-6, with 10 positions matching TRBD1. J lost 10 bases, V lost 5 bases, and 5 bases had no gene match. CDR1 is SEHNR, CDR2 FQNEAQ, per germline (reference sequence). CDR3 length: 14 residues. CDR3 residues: CASSRQGAESPLHF. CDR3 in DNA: TGTGCCAGCAGCCGACAGGGGGCAGAATCACCCCTCCACTTT.

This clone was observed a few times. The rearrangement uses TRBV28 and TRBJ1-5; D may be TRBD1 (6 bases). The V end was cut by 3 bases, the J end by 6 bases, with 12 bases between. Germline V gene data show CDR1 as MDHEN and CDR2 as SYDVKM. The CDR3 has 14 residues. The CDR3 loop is CASSFNRAGQPQHF. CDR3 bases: TGTGCCAGCAGTTTCAACAGGGCTGGTCAGCCCCAGCATTTT.

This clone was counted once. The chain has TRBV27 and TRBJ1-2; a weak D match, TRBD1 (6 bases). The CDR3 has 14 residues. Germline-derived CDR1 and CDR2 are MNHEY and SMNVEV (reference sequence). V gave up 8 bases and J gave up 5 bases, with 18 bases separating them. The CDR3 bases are TGTGCCAGCGCTAGGGACCGTCAGGGGTATGGCTACACCTTC. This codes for CASARDRQGYGYTF.

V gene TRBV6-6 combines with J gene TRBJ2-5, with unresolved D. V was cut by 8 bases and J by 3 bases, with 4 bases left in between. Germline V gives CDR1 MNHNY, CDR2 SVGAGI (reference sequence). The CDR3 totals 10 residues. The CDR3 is CASAKETQYF. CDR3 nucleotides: TGTGCCAGCGCGAAAGAGACCCAGTACTTC.

CDR3 amino acids: CASSLGVVNTEAFF. CDR3 DNA sequence: TGTGCCAGCAGCTTAGGTGTCGTTAACACTGAAGCTTTCTTT. This sequence joins TRBV11-2 and TRBJ1-1; D uncertain. V was clipped by 1 base and J by 2 bases, with 8 bases between them. This CDR3 region has 14 residues. Germline V gene sequence: CDR1 SGHAT, CDR2 FQNNGV.

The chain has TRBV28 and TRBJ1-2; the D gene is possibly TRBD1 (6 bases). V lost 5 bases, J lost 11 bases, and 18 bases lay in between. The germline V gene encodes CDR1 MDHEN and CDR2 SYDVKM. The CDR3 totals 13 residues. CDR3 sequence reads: CASSINTGSWYTF. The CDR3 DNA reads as TGTGCCAGCAGTATCAACACAGGGAGTTGGTACACCTTC.

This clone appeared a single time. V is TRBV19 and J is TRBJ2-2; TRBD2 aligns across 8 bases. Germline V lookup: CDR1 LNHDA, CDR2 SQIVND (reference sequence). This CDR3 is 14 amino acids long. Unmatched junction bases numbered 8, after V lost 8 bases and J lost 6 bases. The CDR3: CASRPGRAPGELFF. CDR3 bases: TGTGCCAGTCGCCCCGGGAGGGCCCCCGGGGAGCTGTTTTTT.

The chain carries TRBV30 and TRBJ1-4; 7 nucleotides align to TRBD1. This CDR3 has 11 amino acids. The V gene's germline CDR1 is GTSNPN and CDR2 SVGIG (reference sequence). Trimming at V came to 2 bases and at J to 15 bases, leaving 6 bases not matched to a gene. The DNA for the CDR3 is TGTGCCTGGAGTAGGGACAGAGACTTGTTTTTT. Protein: CAWSRDRDLFF.

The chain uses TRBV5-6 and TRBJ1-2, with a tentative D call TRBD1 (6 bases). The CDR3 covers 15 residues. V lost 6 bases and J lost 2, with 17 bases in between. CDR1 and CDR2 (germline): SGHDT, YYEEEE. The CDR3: CASKAGASRNYGYTF. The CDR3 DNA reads TGTGCCAGCAAAGCGGGGGCATCACGAAACTATGGCTACACCTTC.

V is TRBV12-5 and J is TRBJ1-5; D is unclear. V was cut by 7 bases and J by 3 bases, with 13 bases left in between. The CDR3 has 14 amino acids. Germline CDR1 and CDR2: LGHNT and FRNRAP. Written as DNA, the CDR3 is TGTGCTAGTGCCGAGGGTGGACCCAATCAGCCCCAGCATTTT. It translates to CASAEGGPNQPQHF.

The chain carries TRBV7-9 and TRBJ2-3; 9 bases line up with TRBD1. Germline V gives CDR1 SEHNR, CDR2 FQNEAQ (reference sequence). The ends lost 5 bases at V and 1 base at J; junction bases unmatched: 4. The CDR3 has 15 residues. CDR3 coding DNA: TGTGCCAGCAGCCAGGACAGGGGAGGCACAGATACGCAGTATTTT. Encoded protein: CASSQDRGGTDTQYF.

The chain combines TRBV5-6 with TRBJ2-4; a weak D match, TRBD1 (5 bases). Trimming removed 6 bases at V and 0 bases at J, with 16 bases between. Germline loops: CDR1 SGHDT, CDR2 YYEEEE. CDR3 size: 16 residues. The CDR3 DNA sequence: TGTGCCAGCACCAGGGCAGAGGAGCTAGCCAAAAACATTCAGTACTTC. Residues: CASTRAEELAKNIQYF.

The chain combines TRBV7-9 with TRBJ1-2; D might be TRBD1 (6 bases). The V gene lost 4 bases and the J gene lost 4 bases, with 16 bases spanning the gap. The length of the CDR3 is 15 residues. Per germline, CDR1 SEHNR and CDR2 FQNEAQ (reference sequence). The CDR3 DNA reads TGTGCCAGCAGCTCCCGGACAGTAGACCCCTATGGCTACACCTTC. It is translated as CASSSRTVDPYGYTF.

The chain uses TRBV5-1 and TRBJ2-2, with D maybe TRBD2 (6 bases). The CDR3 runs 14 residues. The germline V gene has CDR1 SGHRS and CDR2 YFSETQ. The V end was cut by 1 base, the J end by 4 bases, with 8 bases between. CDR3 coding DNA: TGCGCCAGCAGCTTGCAGGGAGGCACCGGGGAGCTGTTTTTT. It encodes CASSLQGGTGELFF.

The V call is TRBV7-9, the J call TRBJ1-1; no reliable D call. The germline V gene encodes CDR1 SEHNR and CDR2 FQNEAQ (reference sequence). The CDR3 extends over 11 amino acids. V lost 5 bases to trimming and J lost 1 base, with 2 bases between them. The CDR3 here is CASSRNTEAFF. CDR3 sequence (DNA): TGTGCCAGCAGCCGGAACACTGAAGCTTTCTTT.

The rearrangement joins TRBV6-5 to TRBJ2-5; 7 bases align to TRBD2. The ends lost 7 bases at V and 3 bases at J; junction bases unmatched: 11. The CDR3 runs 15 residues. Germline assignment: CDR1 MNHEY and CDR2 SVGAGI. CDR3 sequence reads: CASTKTPGREETQYF. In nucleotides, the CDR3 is TGTGCCAGCACCAAGACGCCAGGGAGGGAAGAGACCCAGTACTTC.

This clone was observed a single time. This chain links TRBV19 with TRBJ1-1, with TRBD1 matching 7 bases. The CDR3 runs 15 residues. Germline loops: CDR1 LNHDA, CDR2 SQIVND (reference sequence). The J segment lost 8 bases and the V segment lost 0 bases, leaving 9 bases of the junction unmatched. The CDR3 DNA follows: TGTGCCAGTAGTATAGATCCAGCTGCGACAGGGGAAGCTTTCTTT. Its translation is CASSIDPAATGEAFF.

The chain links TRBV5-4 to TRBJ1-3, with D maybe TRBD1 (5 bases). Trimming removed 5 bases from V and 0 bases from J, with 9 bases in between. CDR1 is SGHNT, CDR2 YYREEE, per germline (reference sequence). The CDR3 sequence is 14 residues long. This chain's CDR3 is CASRTANSGNTIYF. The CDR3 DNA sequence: TGTGCCAGCAGGACAGCGAACTCTGGAAACACCATATATTTT.

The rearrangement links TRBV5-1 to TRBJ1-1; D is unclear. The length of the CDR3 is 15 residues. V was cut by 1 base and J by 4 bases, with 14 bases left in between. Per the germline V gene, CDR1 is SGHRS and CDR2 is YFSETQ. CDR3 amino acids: CASSLSIEGSTEAFF. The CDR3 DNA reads TGCGCCAGCAGCTTGTCCATCGAGGGATCCACTGAAGCTTTCTTT.

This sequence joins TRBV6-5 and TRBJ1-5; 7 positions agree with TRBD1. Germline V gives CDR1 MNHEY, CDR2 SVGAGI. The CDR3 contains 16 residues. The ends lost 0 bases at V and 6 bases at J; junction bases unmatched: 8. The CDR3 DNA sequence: TGTGCCAGCAGTTACTCGAGCTCAGGGGGTATTCAGCCCCAGCATTTT. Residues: CASSYSSSGGIQPQHF.

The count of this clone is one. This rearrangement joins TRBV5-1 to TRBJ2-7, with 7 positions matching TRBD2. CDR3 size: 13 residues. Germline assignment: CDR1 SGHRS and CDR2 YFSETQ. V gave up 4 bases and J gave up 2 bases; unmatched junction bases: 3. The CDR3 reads CASSKGLPYEQYF. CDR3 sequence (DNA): TGCGCCAGCAGCAAGGGACTACCCTACGAGCAGTACTTC.

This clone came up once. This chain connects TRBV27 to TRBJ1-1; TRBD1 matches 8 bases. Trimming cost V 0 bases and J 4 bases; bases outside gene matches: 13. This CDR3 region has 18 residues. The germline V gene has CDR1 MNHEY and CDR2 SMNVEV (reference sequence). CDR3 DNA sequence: TGTGCCAGCAGTTTATCGTGGCAGGGGGCCATGGAGGGCACTGAAGCTTTCTTT. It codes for CASSLSWQGAMEGTEAFF.

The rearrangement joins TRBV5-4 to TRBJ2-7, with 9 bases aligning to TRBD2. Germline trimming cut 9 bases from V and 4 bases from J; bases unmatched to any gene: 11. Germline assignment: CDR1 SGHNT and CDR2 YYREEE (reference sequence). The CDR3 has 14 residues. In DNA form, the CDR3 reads TGTGCCACCCACGCCGGGACTAGCACGTACGAGCAGTACTTC. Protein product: CATHAGTSTYEQYF.

The CDR3: CASSPSSLGRAKNIQYF. The CDR3 coding sequence is TGTGCCAGCTCACCATCCTCCCTGGGCCGTGCCAAAAACATTCAGTACTTC. The rearrangement joins TRBV18 to TRBJ2-4; D gene uncertain. The V end was cut by 2 bases, the J end by 1 base, with 15 bases between. Looked up from germline, CDR1 is KGHSH and CDR2 is LQKENI. The CDR3 consists of 17 residues. Based on the CDR3 plus reference TRBV18 and TRBJ2-4, the full variable domain is NAGVMQNPRHLVRRRGQEARLRCSPMKGHSHVYWYRQLPEEGLKFMVYLQKENIIDESGMPKERFSAEFPKEGPSILRIQQVVRGDSAAYFCASSPSSLGRAKNIQYFGAGTRLSVL.

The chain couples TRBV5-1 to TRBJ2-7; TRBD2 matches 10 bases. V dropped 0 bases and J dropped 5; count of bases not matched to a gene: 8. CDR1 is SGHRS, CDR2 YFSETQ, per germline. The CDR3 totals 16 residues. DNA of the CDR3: TGCGCCAGCAGCTTGGATCAGCGGGAGGGCAACCACGAGCAGTACTTC. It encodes CASSLDQREGNHEQYF.

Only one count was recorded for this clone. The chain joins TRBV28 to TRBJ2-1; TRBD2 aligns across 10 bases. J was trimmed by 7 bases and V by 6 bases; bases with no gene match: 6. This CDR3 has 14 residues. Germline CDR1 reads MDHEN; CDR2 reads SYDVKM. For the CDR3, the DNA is TGTGCCAGCAGGAGAGCGGGAGGGCAGAATGAGCAGTTCTTC. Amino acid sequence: CASRRAGGQNEQFF.

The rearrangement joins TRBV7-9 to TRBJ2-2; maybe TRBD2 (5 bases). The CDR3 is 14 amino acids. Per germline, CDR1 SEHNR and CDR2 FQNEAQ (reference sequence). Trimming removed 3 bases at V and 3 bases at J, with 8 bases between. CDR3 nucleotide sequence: TGTGCCAGCAGCTTTTCAGCGGACACCGGGGAGCTGTTTTTT. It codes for CASSFSADTGELFF.

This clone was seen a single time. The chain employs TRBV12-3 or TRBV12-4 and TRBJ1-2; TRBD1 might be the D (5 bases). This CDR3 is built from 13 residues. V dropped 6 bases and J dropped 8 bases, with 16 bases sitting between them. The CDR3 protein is CASRRAGEGGYTF. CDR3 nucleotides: TGTGCCAGCAGGAGGGCGGGGGAAGGAGGCTACACCTTC.

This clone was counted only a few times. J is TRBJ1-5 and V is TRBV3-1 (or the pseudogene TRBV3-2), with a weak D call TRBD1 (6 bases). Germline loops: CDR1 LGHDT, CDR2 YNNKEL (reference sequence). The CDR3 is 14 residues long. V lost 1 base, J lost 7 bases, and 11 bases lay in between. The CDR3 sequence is CASSQAGAWQPQHF. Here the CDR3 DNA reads TGTGCCAGCAGCCAAGCAGGGGCATGGCAGCCCCAGCATTTT.

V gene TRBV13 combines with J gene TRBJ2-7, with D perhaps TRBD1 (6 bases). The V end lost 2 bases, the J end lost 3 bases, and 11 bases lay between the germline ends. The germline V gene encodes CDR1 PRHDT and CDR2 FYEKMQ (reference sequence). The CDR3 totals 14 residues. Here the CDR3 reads CASSLRAGDYEQYF. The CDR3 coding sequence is TGTGCCAGCAGCTTACGGGCAGGGGACTACGAGCAGTACTTC.

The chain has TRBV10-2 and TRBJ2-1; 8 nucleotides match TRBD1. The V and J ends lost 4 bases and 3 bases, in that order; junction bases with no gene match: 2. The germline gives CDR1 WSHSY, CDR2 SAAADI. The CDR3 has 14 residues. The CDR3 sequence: CASSAGGIYNEQFF. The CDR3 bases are TGCGCCAGCAGTGCAGGGGGCATCTACAATGAGCAGTTCTTC.